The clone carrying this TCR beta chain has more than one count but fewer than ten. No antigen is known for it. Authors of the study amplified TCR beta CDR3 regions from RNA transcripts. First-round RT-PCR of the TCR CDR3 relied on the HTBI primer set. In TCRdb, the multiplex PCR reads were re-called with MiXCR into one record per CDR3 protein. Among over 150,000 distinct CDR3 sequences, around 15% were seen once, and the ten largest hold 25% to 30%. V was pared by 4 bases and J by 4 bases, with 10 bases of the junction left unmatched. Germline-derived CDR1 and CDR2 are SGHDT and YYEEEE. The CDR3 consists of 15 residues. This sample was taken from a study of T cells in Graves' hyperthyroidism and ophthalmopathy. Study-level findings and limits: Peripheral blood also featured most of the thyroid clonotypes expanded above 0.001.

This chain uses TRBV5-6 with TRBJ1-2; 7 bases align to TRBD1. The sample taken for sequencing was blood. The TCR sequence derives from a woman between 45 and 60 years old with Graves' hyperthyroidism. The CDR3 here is CASSRGGRESYGYTF. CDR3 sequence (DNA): TGTGCCAGCAGCCGAGGGGGCAGGGAGTCCTATGGCTACACCTTC.